The sequence of this T cell receptor beta chain was determined in a study of glioma-infiltrating T cells after dendritic cell vaccination. Sample time point: after dendritic cell vaccination, including at tumor progression/relapse. PBMC were collected before vaccination, two weeks after the third vaccination, and at progression. The repertoire was sequenced with immunoSEQ multiplex PCR; TCRdb's copy has only in-frame clones and lacks some. Among 60,000 or so clones listed, approximately 89% were seen once. The sample here was blood, taken after dendritic cell vaccination. The clonotype comes from a human donor with glioblastoma.

The CDR3 here is CSVAGNMNTEAFF. The DNA for the CDR3 is TGCAGCGTAGCGGGCAACATGAACACTGAAGCTTTCTTT. This chain links TRBV29-1 with TRBJ1-1; D not certain. Germline V gives CDR1 SQVTM, CDR2 ANQGSEA. The CDR3 contains 13 residues. V was trimmed by 6 bases and J by 0 bases, leaving 11 bases between them.